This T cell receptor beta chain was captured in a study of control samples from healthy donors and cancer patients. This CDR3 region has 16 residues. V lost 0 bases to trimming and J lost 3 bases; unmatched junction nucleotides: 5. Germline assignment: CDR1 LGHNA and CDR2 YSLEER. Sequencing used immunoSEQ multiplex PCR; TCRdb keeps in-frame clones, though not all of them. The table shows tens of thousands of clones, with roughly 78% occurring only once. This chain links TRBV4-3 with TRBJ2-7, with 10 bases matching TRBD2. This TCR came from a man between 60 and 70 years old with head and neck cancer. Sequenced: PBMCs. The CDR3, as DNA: TGCGCCAGCAGCCAAGATGGTCCTAGCGGGAGCTACGAGCAGTACTTC. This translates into CASSQDGPSGSYEQYF.